This entry features one TCR beta chain sequence. TCRdb's table, derived via immunoSEQ multiplex PCR, lists solely in-frame clones and lacks some. The repertoire holds more than 2 million clones, with 95% as singletons. The data derive from a study of shared clonotypes between healthy human individuals. The germline CDR1 and CDR2 sequences are KGHSH and LQKENI. The V gene lost 1 base and the J gene lost 6 bases, with 9 bases spanning the gap. The CDR3 loop spans 13 amino acids. This clonotype was sampled from a man younger than 35 in good health. The specimen sequenced was naive CD4+ T cells sorted from blood. The subset was: CD45RA+ positively selected. The chain recombines TRBV18 with TRBJ1-1; TRBD1 might be the D (5 bases). CDR3 in amino acids: CASSPRVGAEAFF. The CDR3 DNA sequence: TGTGCCAGCTCACCACGGGTAGGGGCTGAAGCTTTCTTT.